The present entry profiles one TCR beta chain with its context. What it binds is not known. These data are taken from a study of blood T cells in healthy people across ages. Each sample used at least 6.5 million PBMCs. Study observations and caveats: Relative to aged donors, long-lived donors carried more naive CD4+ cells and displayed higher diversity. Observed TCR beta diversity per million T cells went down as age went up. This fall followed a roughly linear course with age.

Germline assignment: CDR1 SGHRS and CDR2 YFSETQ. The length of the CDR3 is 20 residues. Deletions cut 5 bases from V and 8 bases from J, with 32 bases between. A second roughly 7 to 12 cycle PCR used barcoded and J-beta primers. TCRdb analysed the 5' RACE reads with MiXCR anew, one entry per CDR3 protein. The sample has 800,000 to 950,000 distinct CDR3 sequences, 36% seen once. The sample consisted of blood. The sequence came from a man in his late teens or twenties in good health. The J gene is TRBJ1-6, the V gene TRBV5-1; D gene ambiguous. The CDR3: CASRPGFESNSLPYDSPLHF. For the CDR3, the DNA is TGCGCCAGCAGACCGGGATTTGAGTCGAACAGTCTCCCATATGATTCACCCCTCCACTTT.